These 27 T cell receptor beta chains share one sample of origin, sequenced in a study of blood T cells in healthy people across ages. A second PCR, run for roughly 7 to 12 cycles, used a sample-barcoded 5' primer plus a J-beta primer mix. Using its own MiXCR run on the 5' RACE reads, TCRdb lists one record per CDR3 protein. Of about 930,000 distinct CDR3 sequences in the sample, 29% were seen once. This same sample was also part of a study on T cells of mothers and their children.

Sequencing used blood. The source of these receptors is a middle-aged woman in good health.

This clonotype was picked up a small number of times. CDR3 nucleotide sequence: TGTGCCAGCAGCTTGGGCCAGTACGGGGAGACCCAGTACTTC. Translated, it gives CASSLGQYGETQYF. The rearrangement links TRBV11-1 to TRBJ2-5; D gene unclear. Trimming removed 3 bases at V and 5 bases at J, with 13 bases between. The CDR3 totals 14 residues. Germline V gene data show CDR1 as SGHAT and CDR2 as FQDESV (reference sequence).

This clonotype has only a few counts. The genes are TRBV6-1 and TRBJ2-4, with 8 bases that match TRBD1. The V segment lost 7 bases and the J segment 10 bases; nucleotides outside the gene matches: 12. Germline CDR1 is MNHNS and CDR2 is SASEGT. This CDR3 comprises 14 residues. The CDR3 nucleotides read TGTGCCAGCATCCCGGACAGGGAACTCCTTATTCAGTACTTC. Translated: CASIPDRELLIQYF.

Many counts were recorded for this clonotype. The chain couples TRBV20-1 to TRBJ2-3; D is uncertain. Trimming left V 0 bases short and J 0 bases short, with 10 bases between. CDR1 and CDR2 (germline): DFQATT, SNEGSKA (reference sequence). CDR3 size: 15 residues. CDR3 in DNA: TGCAGTGCTAGAGATCACGCGGAGAGCACAGATACGCAGTATTTT. This translates into CSARDHAESTDTQYF.

This clonotype has at least ten counts. V is TRBV6-6 and J is TRBJ2-7; 10 bases match TRBD2. Germline CDR1 reads MNHNY; CDR2 reads SVGAGI (reference sequence). V dropped 2 bases and J dropped 7; count of bases not matched to a gene: 5. This CDR3 spans 14 amino acids. The CDR3 sequence is CASSYERGGREQYF. DNA for the CDR3: TGTGCCAGCAGTTACGAGCGGGGGGGTCGGGAGCAGTACTTC.

Only a few counts were recorded for this clonotype. The chain links TRBV20-1 to TRBJ2-1; 7 positions agree with TRBD1. V was pared by 3 bases and J by 10 bases, with 6 bases of the junction left unmatched. The germline CDR1 and CDR2 sequences are DFQATT and SNEGSKA (reference sequence). This CDR3 has 12 amino acids. CDR3 nucleotides: TGCAGTGCTAGCTACCAGGGGGTGGAGCAGTTCTTC. Amino acids: CSASYQGVEQFF.

The V gene is TRBV29-1, the J gene TRBJ1-1, with a tentative D call TRBD1 (5 bases). V shed 4 bases and J shed 11 bases, with 14 bases lying between them. The CDR3 is 11 residues long. Germline V gene lookup returns CDR1 SQVTM and CDR2 ANQGSEA. The CDR3 spells CSVVSGRGAFF. Written as DNA, the CDR3 is TGCAGCGTTGTCTCGGGGCGAGGGGCTTTCTTT.

This clonotype showed up just a few times. The junction departs from germline at one end; a sequencing error may be responsible. The genes are TRBV6-2 or TRBV6-3 and TRBJ2-6, with D perhaps TRBD1 or TRBD2 (5 bases each). This CDR3 spans 15 amino acids. CDR1 MNHEY and CDR2 SVGEGT come from the germline V gene. The CDR3 here is CASSYIGYGANVPTF. In nucleotides, the CDR3 is TGTGCCAGCAGTTACATCGGGTACGGGGCCAACGTCCCGACTTTC.

This clonotype occurred a few times. This chain joins TRBV5-1 and TRBJ2-1; TRBD1 aligns across 9 bases. The CDR3 spans 17 residues. Germline CDR1 and CDR2: SGHRS and YFSETQ. J was trimmed by 7 bases and V by 0 bases; bases with no gene match: 11. CDR3 coding DNA: TGCGCCAGCAGCTTGGCCCCCCGGACAGGGGCCCAGAATGAGCAGTTCTTC. Translating gives CASSLAPRTGAQNEQFF.

This clonotype was counted a few times. The chain links TRBV6-2 or TRBV6-3 to TRBJ2-2; D gene uncertain. The CDR3 has 17 residues. Trimming left V 0 bases short and J 4 bases short, with 15 bases between. From germline, CDR1 is MNHEY and CDR2 SVGEGT. The CDR3: CASSYSSTGLSTGELFF. CDR3 DNA sequence: TGTGCCAGCAGTTACTCGTCGACTGGGTTGTCCACCGGGGAGCTGTTTTTT.

At least ten counts were recorded for this clonotype. The chain couples TRBV6-5 to TRBJ2-3, with TRBD2 as a possible D gene (6 bases). The CDR3 runs to 14 residues. The ends were cut back, 9 bases at V and 2 bases at J, with 15 bases in the middle. Germline V gene sequence: CDR1 MNHEY, CDR2 SVGAGI. The CDR3 reads CASGSGTATDTQYF. In nucleotides, the CDR3 is TGTGCCAGTGGCTCCGGGACTGCCACAGATACGCAGTATTTT.

In its sample, this clonotype was seen many times. The chain has TRBV29-1 and TRBJ2-5; 8 bases map to TRBD2. The CDR3 is made up of 14 amino acids. Germline CDR1 reads SQVTM; CDR2 reads ANQGSEA. J lost 5 bases, V lost 4 bases, and 9 bases had no gene match. The CDR3 loop reads CSVVGAGGGETQYF. DNA of the CDR3: TGCAGCGTTGTAGGGGCGGGGGGCGGGGAGACCCAGTACTTC.

J is TRBJ1-1 and V is TRBV6-2 or TRBV6-3; weak D call: TRBD1 (5 bases). The CDR3 covers 18 residues. Germline-derived CDR1 and CDR2 are MNHEY and SVGEGT. V dropped 4 bases and J dropped 0 bases, with 21 bases sitting between them. CDR3 protein: CASSFHYDRGPMNTEAFF. CDR3 sequence (DNA): TGTGCCAGCAGTTTCCACTACGATAGGGGACCGATGAACACTGAAGCTTTCTTT.

This clonotype occurred a few times. The chain recombines TRBV3-1 with TRBJ2-7, with a tentative D call TRBD1 (6 bases). Trimming took 2 bases from V and 0 from J, leaving 11 bases between them. CDR1 and CDR2 from the germline V gene are LGHDT and YNNKEL (reference sequence). The CDR3 totals 15 residues. CDR3 sequence (DNA): TGTGCCAGCAGCCAAACACGGGACACCTCCTACGAGCAGTACTTC. Its protein is CASSQTRDTSYEQYF.

This chain uses TRBV24-1 with TRBJ1-2; 8 nucleotides line up with TRBD1. V shed 4 bases and J 5 bases; nucleotides not matched to a gene: 5. CDR3 size: 14 residues. CDR1 and CDR2 (germline): KGHDR, SFDVKD. CDR3 DNA sequence: TGTGCCACCAGTGAAGAGGACAGGGCTTATGGCTACACCTTC. This codes for CATSEEDRAYGYTF.

This clonotype was counted between two and nine times. This chain connects TRBV30 to TRBJ1-1; 8 bases match TRBD1. The J segment lost 6 bases and the V segment lost 6 bases, leaving 18 bases of the junction unmatched. CDR3 length: 16 residues. The germline CDR1 and CDR2 sequences are GTSNPN and SVGIG (reference sequence). The CDR3 bases are TGTGCCTGCCAAAAACCGGGACAGGTGAGGATCGCTGAAGCTTTCTTT. Its protein product is CACQKPGQVRIAEAFF.

The chain joins TRBV9 to TRBJ2-3; the D gene could be TRBD1 or TRBD2 (5 bases each). In germline, CDR1 is SGDLS, CDR2 YYNGEE. The V end was cut by 4 bases, the J end by 12 bases, with 30 bases between. This CDR3 is 17 amino acids long. The CDR3 sequence is CASSHKRGNVYQETQYF. The CDR3 nucleotides read TGTGCCAGCAGCCATAAACGGGGCAACGTGTACCAAGAGACCCAGTATTTT.

Ten or more counts support this clonotype. One end of the junction varies from germline; a read error may be responsible. The chain employs TRBV20-1 and TRBJ1-2, with no clear D. This CDR3 comprises 14 residues. The germline V gene encodes CDR1 DFQATT and CDR2 SNEGSKA (reference sequence). CDR3 in amino acids: CSARDSGNPTGYTF. CDR3 nucleotides: TGTAGTGCTAGAGACTCGGGGAATCCGACTGGCTACACCTTC.

Comment on this clonotype: The junction departs from germline at one end; a sequencing error may be responsible. The CDR3 sequence: CASNEGAGEDTQYF. In DNA form, the CDR3 reads TGTGCCAGCAATGAAGGGGCAGGGGAGGATACGCAGTATTTT. The chain employs TRBV2 and TRBJ2-3; the D gene is possibly TRBD1 (6 bases). Germline V gene lookup returns CDR1 SNHLY and CDR2 FYNNEI. The CDR3 has 14 amino acids.

This rearrangement joins TRBV28 to TRBJ1-5, with 11 positions matching TRBD1. Per germline, CDR1 MDHEN and CDR2 SYDVKM. This CDR3 contains 15 residues. V gave up 5 bases and J gave up 6 bases; unmatched junction bases: 6. The CDR3 DNA follows: TGTGCCAGCAGTAATCCCGGGACAGGGGGTCAGCCCCAGCATTTT. Encoded protein: CASSNPGTGGQPQHF. Drawing the rest from reference TRBV28 and TRBJ1-5, the complete variable domain is DVKVTQSSRYLVKRTGEKVFLECVQDMDHENMFWYRQDPGLGLRLIYFSYDVKMKEKGDIPEGYSVSREKKERFSLILESASTNQTSMYLCASSNPGTGGQPQHFGDGTRLSIL.

This clonotype was detected many times. The chain carries TRBV6-5 and TRBJ2-7; D is ambiguous. Germline-derived CDR1 and CDR2 are MNHEY and SVGAGI. The CDR3 is made up of 14 amino acids. With 2 bases removed from V and 3 bases from J, the gap between germline ends came to 11 bases. The DNA of the CDR3 is TGTGCCAGCAGTTACGCGAGGACGGTCTACGAGCAGTACTTC. Protein sequence: CASSYARTVYEQYF.

There are many counts of this clonotype. The rearrangement links TRBV20-1 to TRBJ2-2, with 7 bases identical to TRBD2. Germline CDR1 and CDR2: DFQATT and SNEGSKA (reference sequence). V was pared by 0 bases and J by 5 bases, with 3 bases of the junction left unmatched. The CDR3 is 14 residues long. CDR3 amino acids: CSARDRGSTGELFF. The CDR3, as DNA: TGCAGTGCTAGAGATCGCGGGAGTACCGGGGAGCTGTTTTTT.

The chain carries TRBV2 and TRBJ1-2; the D gene is possibly TRBD1 (5 bases). The CDR3 totals 11 residues. Trimming took off 7 bases at V and 6 bases at J, with 9 bases between the two ends. Germline-derived CDR1 and CDR2 are SNHLY and FYNNEI. The chain's CDR3 is CASNRNNGYTF. The CDR3 coding sequence is TGTGCCAGCAACAGGAATAATGGCTACACCTTC. Variable domain in full (rest from reference TRBV2 and TRBJ1-2): EPEVTQTPSHQVTQMGQEVILRCVPISNHLYFYWYRQILGQKVEFLVSFYNNEISEKSEIFDDQFSVERPDGSNFTLKIRSTKLEDSAMYFCASNRNNGYTFGSGTRLTVV.

The rearrangement links TRBV12-3 or TRBV12-4 to TRBJ1-4; 8 positions match TRBD1. The V segment lost 5 bases and the J segment 5 bases; nucleotides outside the gene matches: 7. This CDR3 region has 15 residues. The CDR3 reads CASSPLDRANEKLFF. CDR3 in DNA: TGTGCCAGCAGTCCCCTGGACAGGGCGAATGAAAAACTGTTTTTT.

The sample holds a few counts of this clonotype. The chain is built from TRBV7-8 and TRBJ1-6; TRBD1 matches 8 bases. The CDR3 covers 17 residues. The germline V gene has CDR1 SGHVS and CDR2 FQNEAQ. The junction had 12 bases not matched to a gene; V was cut back by 5 bases and J by 6 bases. The CDR3 nucleotides are TGTGCCAGCAGCCCGCGCCCGGGACAGGAGTTTAATTCACCCCTCCACTTT. Its protein product is CASSPRPGQEFNSPLHF.

Many counts were recorded for this clonotype. This chain joins TRBV29-1 and TRBJ2-1; perhaps TRBD2 as D (6 bases). V lost 0 bases to trimming and J lost 0 bases, with 12 bases between them. This CDR3 comprises 16 residues. In germline, CDR1 is SQVTM, CDR2 ANQGSEA. The DNA for the CDR3 is TGCAGCGTTGAAGATCTTCGGGGGTCCTCCTACAATGAGCAGTTCTTC. Residues: CSVEDLRGSSYNEQFF.

This chain uses TRBV15 with TRBJ1-1; D remains ambiguous. Germline CDR1 and CDR2: LNHNV and YYDKDF (reference sequence). V lost 6 bases, J lost 0 bases, and 11 bases lay in between. The CDR3 length is 14 residues. The CDR3 region is CATRADKMNTEAFF. The DNA of the CDR3 is TGTGCCACCAGGGCAGACAAGATGAACACTGAAGCTTTCTTT. The entire variable domain, with the rest obtained from reference TRBV15 and TRBJ1-1, is as follows: DAMVIQNPRYQVTQFGKPVTLSCSQTLNHNVMYWYQQKSSQAPKLLFHYYDKDFNNEADTPDNFQSRRPNTSFCFLDIRSPGLGDTAMYLCATRADKMNTEAFFGQGTRLTVV.

This clonotype was found a few times. This chain links TRBV12-3 or TRBV12-4 with TRBJ1-5; tentatively, D is TRBD1 (6 bases). V lost 6 bases and J lost 1, with 10 bases in between. CDR3 length equals 14 residues. CDR3 DNA sequence: TGTGCCAGCAGGTTGGGACAAAGCAATCAGCCCCAGCATTTT. Its protein product is CASRLGQSNQPQHF.